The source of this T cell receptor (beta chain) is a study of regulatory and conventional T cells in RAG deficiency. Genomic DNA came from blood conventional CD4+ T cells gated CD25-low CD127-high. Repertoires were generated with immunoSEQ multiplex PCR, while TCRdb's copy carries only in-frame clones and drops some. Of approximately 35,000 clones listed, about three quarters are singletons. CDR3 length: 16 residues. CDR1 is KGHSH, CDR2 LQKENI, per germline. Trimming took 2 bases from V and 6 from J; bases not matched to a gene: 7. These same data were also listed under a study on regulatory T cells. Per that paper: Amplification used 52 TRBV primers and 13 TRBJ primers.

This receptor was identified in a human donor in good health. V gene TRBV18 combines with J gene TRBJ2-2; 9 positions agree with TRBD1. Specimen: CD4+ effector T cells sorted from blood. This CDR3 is CASSPYRTGAPGELFF. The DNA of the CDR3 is TGTGCCAGCTCACCATACAGGACAGGGGCCCCCGGGGAGCTGTTTTTT.